The clone carrying this T cell receptor beta chain was detected many times. These data belong to a study of T-cell reconstitution after alpha-beta-depleted transplantation in children. V was clipped by 5 bases and J by 2 bases; unmatched bases: 6. The germline gives CDR1 SNHLY, CDR2 FYNNEI. The CDR3 consists of 15 residues. During its preparation, the TCRbeta library received unique molecular identifiers. TCRdb re-derived calls from the PCR reads in MiXCR, one entry per CDR3 protein. The sample records around 500,000 distinct CDR3 sequences, around 12% being singletons. The chain uses TRBV2 and TRBJ2-1, with TRBD1 identical over 7 bases. This specimen consisted of PBMCs from the stem cell graft donor, obtained from the stem cell graft. This clonotype originated in a human donor who donated a stem cell graft to a child with combined immunodeficiency. In DNA form, the CDR3 reads TGTGCCAGCAGTTTGGACAGGACCCCCTACAATGAGCAGTTCTTC. Translation gives CASSLDRTPYNEQFF.